These T cell receptor beta chains were read from a single sample in a study of blood T cell repertoires in COVID-19. Assay: immunoSEQ multiplex PCR; the TCRdb copy retains only in-frame clones and omits some. Seen here are some 670,000 clones, over 80% observed once, and the top ten hold under 0.3%. The specimen sequenced was peripheral blood. The source is a young woman with acute or convalescent COVID-19. Each CDR3 is given with its conserved first and last residue. The order of the fields is V gene, J gene, clone size, D gene, CDR3 DNA, CDR3 protein. The D gene is left open where the match is weak. Expanded clones are given a class, and other clones once, few, many or no size at all.

V: TRBV30
J: TRBJ1-6
size: -
D: TRBD1
DNA: TGTGCCTGGAGTCTCTGGACAGGGTCCTCACCCCTCCACTTT
CDR3: CAWSLWTGSSPLHF

V: TRBV6-6
J: TRBJ1-1
size: -
D: TRBD1
DNA: TGTGCAAGTGAGGGACAGGGGATTGAAGCTTTCTTT
CDR3: CASEGQGIEAFF

V: TRBV29-1
J: TRBJ2-7
size: -
D: -
DNA: TGCAGCGTTGTGGGGGGACCAGCAACCTACGAGCAGTACTTC
CDR3: CSVVGGPATYEQYF

V: TRBV7-9
J: TRBJ1-1
size: -
D: -
DNA: TGTGCCAGCAGCCTAAACCCCCGACAGAGCCCGGACACTGAAGCTTTCTTT
CDR3: CASSLNPRQSPDTEAFF

V: TRBV4-2
J: TRBJ1-4
size: -
D: -
DNA: TGTGCCAGCAGCCAAGATGCCGGGGAAAAACTGTTTTTT
CDR3: CASSQDAGEKLFF

V: TRBV5-1
J: TRBJ2-7
size: -
D: TRBD1
DNA: TGCGCCAGCAGCTTCGACAGGGGGCCCTACGAGCAGTACTTC
CDR3: CASSFDRGPYEQYF

V: TRBV2
J: TRBJ1-1
size: -
D: TRBD1
DNA: TGTGCCAGCAGTGAGACAGGGGAGGTGGCTGAAGCTTTCTTT
CDR3: CASSETGEVAEAFF

V: TRBV27
J: TRBJ1-1
size: -
D: TRBD1
DNA: TGTGCCAGCAGTTTATACAGGGGGAACACTGAAGCTTTCTTT
CDR3: CASSLYRGNTEAFF

V: TRBV7-9
J: TRBJ2-1
size: -
D: -
DNA: TGTGCCAGCAGCCTCGACTCGTACAATGAGCAGTTCTTC
CDR3: CASSLDSYNEQFF

V: TRBV10-3
J: TRBJ1-1
size: -
D: -
DNA: TGTGCCATCAGTGATCAGGGATCGAACACTGAAGCTTTCTTT
CDR3: CAISDQGSNTEAFF

V: TRBV11-2
J: TRBJ1-4
size: -
D: -
DNA: TGTGCCAGCAGCCTAGGTCGGGGAGGAGGGGAACTGTTTTTT
CDR3: CASSLGRGGGELFF

V: TRBV27
J: TRBJ1-2
size: -
D: TRBD1
DNA: TGTGCCAGCAGAGACCACGGGACAGGGAACTATGGCTACACCTTC
CDR3: CASRDHGTGNYGYTF

V: TRBV30
J: TRBJ1-2
size: -
D: -
DNA: TGTGCCTGGATTACGTCCGGGTCCTCTTCTTATGGCTACACCTTC
CDR3: CAWITSGSSSYGYTF

V: TRBV29-1
J: TRBJ2-7
size: -
D: TRBD1
DNA: TGCAGCGTGAGGACAGGGGGCAGCGAGCAGTACTTC
CDR3: CSVRTGGSEQYF

V: TRBV5-1
J: TRBJ1-4
size: -
D: TRBD1
DNA: TGCGCCAGCAGCACCGACAGGGTAAAGGAAAAACTGTTTTTT
CDR3: CASSTDRVKEKLFF

V: TRBV7-2
J: TRBJ1-2
size: -
D: TRBD1
DNA: TGTGCCAGCAGCCCCGGACAGGGGCATGAGTACGGCTACACCTTC
CDR3: CASSPGQGHEYGYTF

V: TRBV10-1
J: TRBJ2-3
size: -
D: -
DNA: TGCGCCAGCAGTGAGTCGGCCGGGTCCCCCCCAGATACGCAGTATTTT
CDR3: CASSESAGSPPDTQYF

V: TRBV4-3
J: TRBJ1-2
size: once
D: -
DNA: TGCGCCAGCAGCCAAGATCCACAGGCCTATGGCTACACCTTC
CDR3: CASSQDPQAYGYTF

V: TRBV7-6
J: TRBJ2-3
size: -
D: TRBD1
DNA: TGTGCCAGCAGCAACCCCTGGACAGGGAGTACAGATACGCAGTATTTT
CDR3: CASSNPWTGSTDTQYF

V: TRBV2
J: TRBJ1-1
size: -
D: -
DNA: TGTGCCTGGGACTGGAGGAACACTGAAGCTTTCTTT
CDR3: CAWDWRNTEAFF

V: TRBV5-4
J: TRBJ1-2
size: -
D: TRBD1
DNA: TGTGCCAGCAGCTTGCAACAGGGGGTCGACTATGGCTACACCTTC
CDR3: CASSLQQGVDYGYTF

V: TRBV9
J: TRBJ1-1
size: -
D: -
DNA: TGTGCCAGCAGCGTAGCTTCAGGGATGAACACTGAAGCTTTCTTT
CDR3: CASSVASGMNTEAFF

V: TRBV27
J: TRBJ2-3
size: -
D: TRBD2
DNA: TGTGCCAGCAGTGATTCGGGACTAAGCACAGATACGCAGTATTTT
CDR3: CASSDSGLSTDTQYF

V: TRBV2
J: TRBJ1-2
size: -
D: -
DNA: TGTGCCAGCACCCTGACAACTAACTATGGCTACACCTTC
CDR3: CASTLTTNYGYTF

V: TRBV7-9
J: TRBJ1-1
size: -
D: -
DNA: TGTGCCAGCAGCCCTGGGACCCCCCGGAGGGACACTGAAGCTTTCTTT
CDR3: CASSPGTPRRDTEAFF

V: TRBV2
J: TRBJ1-3
size: once
D: TRBD1
DNA: TGTGCCAGCAGTGCCCGGACAGGGAATCACCCCGCTGGAAACACCATATATTTT
CDR3: CASSARTGNHPAGNTIYF

V: TRBV10-3
J: TRBJ2-7
size: -
D: TRBD1
DNA: TGTGCCATCAGGGGGGACAGAGACTCATACGAGCAGTACTTC
CDR3: CAIRGDRDSYEQYF

V: TRBV7-2
J: TRBJ2-5
size: -
D: TRBD2
DNA: TGTGCCAGCAGCTTGGCGGGGGGGACGGAAGAGACCCAGTACTTC
CDR3: CASSLAGGTEETQYF

V: TRBV5-1
J: TRBJ2-3
size: -
D: -
DNA: TGCGCCAGCAGTGTCAGGGGCCTGGGAGATACGCAGTATTTT
CDR3: CASSVRGLGDTQYF

V: TRBV7-8
J: TRBJ1-5
size: -
D: -
DNA: TGTGCCAGCAGCTTAGCGACAGCTTATAGCAATCAGCCCCAGCATTTT
CDR3: CASSLATAYSNQPQHF

V: TRBV19
J: TRBJ1-2
size: -
D: -
DNA: TGTGCCAGTAGCATGCAGTTCCTCAATGGCTACACCTTC
CDR3: CASSMQFLNGYTF

V: TRBV5-5
J: TRBJ1-1
size: -
D: -
DNA: TGTGCCAGCAGCCCCAAGGACAGCAGATTAATGAACACTGAAGCTTTCTTT
CDR3: CASSPKDSRLMNTEAFF